Listed below are T cell receptor beta chains from one sample, sequenced in a study of shared clonotypes between healthy human individuals. Sequencing used immunoSEQ multiplex PCR; TCRdb keeps in-frame clones, though not all of them. The sample contains under 1,100,000 clones, around 76% of which appear only once. The sequenced sample was memory CD4+ T cells sorted from blood. The source of these receptors is a man younger than 35 in good health. The conserved cysteine and the conserved F or W are not part of the CDR3 here. The D gene is left open where the match is weak. Clone size appears in some rows only: once, few, many, or a class for an expanded clone.

D gene	V gene	J gene	clone size	CDR3 protein
NA	TRBV19	TRBJ2-7	NA	ASSSQSGYEQY
NA	TRBV2	TRBJ2-2	many	ASSSMWGNTGELF
NA	TRBV9	TRBJ2-7	NA	ASSVAGDTTYEQY
TRBD1	TRBV19	TRBJ1-3	NA	ASSLPPGQGRNTIY
TRBD2	TRBV5-1	TRBJ2-5	NA	ASSLVSGGAQETQY
NA	TRBV19	TRBJ2-2	NA	ASRMSPNAGELF
TRBD1	TRBV5-6	TRBJ1-2	NA	ASSEDRGNYGYT
NA	TRBV7-3	TRBJ2-3	few	ASSVGIFPDTQY
TRBD2	TRBV2	TRBJ2-3	once	ASNLLAGTTDTQY
TRBD1	TRBV29-1	TRBJ2-5	few	SVERDSGETQY
NA	TRBV2	TRBJ1-1	NA	ASSEWRTIEAF
TRBD2	TRBV19	TRBJ2-2	NA	ASSIDPLAVNTGELF
TRBD1	TRBV5-1	TRBJ2-7	many	ASSFEGAYYEQY
TRBD1	TRBV5-1	TRBJ1-2	NA	ASSFGTGENYGYT
TRBD2	TRBV5-4	TRBJ2-7	NA	ASSRTSGGYEQY
NA	TRBV29-1	TRBJ1-1	NA	SVEGRNTEAF
TRBD2	TRBV7-2	TRBJ2-5	NA	ASSTIAGEASAQY
NA	TRBV5-1	TRBJ1-2	NA	ASSDQGGGYGYT
NA	TRBV5-1	TRBJ2-5	NA	ASSLRETQY
NA	TRBV29-1	TRBJ1-1	NA	SVEEGSYTEAF
NA	TRBV5-1	TRBJ2-5	NA	ASSPSGAQETQY
TRBD1	TRBV14	TRBJ1-2	NA	ASSPLSGGTGSYGYT
TRBD1	TRBV6-5	TRBJ1-4	NA	ASSENRGLF
NA	TRBV10-1	TRBJ2-7	NA	ASSDGGTYEQY
NA	TRBV6-1	TRBJ1-2	NA	ASSEWGGGYT
NA	TRBV19	TRBJ2-3	NA	ASSRRTDTQY
NA	TRBV4-1	TRBJ1-1	NA	ASSQEDRLNTEAF